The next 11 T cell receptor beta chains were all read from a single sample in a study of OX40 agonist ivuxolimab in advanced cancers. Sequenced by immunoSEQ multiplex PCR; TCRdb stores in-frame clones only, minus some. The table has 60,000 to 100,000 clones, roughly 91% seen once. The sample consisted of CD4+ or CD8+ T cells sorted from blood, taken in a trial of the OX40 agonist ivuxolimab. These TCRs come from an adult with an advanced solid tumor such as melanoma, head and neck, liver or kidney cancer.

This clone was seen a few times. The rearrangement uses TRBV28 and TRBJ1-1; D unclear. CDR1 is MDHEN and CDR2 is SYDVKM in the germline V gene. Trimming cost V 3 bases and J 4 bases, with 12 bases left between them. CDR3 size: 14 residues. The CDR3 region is CASSFALYSTEAFF. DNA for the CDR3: TGTGCCAGCAGTTTTGCTCTTTACTCCACTGAAGCTTTCTTT. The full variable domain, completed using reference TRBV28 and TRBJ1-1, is DVKVTQSSRYLVKRTGEKVFLECVQDMDHENMFWYRQDPGLGLRLIYFSYDVKMKEKGDIPEGYSVSREKKERFSLILESASTNQTSMYLCASSFALYSTEAFFGQGTRLTVV.

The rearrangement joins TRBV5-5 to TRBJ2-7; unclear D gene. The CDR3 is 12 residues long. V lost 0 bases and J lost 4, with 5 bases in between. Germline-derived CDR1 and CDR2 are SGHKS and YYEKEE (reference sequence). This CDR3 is CASSLVGYEQYF. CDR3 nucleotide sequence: TGTGCCAGCAGCTTGGTAGGGTACGAGCAGTACTTC.

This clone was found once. This CDR3 is CRGGPEGQFF. CDR3 DNA sequence: TGCAGGGGGGGCCCCGAGGGTCAGTTCTTC. This chain links TRBV20-1 with TRBJ2-1; either TRBD1 or TRBD2 may fit D (6 bases each). The CDR3 length is 10 residues. Germline-derived CDR1 and CDR2 are DFQATT and SNEGSKA (reference sequence).

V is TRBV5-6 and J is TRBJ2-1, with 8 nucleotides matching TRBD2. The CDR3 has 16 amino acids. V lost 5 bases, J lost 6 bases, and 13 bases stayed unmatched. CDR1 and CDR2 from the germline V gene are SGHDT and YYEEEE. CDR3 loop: CASSYGPGLGPNEQFF. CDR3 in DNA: TGTGCCAGCAGTTACGGACCGGGACTAGGACCCAATGAGCAGTTCTTC.

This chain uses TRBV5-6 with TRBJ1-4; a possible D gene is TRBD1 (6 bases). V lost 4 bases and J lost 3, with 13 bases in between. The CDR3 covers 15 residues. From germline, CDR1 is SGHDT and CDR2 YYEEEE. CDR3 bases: TGTGCCAGCAGCCCCCCGGGGGCGGCTAATGAAAAACTGTTTTTT. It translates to CASSPPGAANEKLFF.

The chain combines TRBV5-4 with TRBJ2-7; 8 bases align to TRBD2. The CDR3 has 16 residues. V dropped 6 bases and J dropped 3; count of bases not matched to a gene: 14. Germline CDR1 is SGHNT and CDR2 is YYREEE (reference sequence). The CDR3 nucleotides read TGTGCCAGCACCAGCGGGGGTGCCGGACGGAACTACGAGCAGTACTTC. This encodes CASTSGGAGRNYEQYF. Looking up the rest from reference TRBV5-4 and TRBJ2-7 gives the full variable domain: ETGVTQSPTHLIKTRGQQVTLRCSSQSGHNTVSWYQQALGQGPQFIFQYYREEENGRGNFPPRFSGLQFPNYSSELNVNALELDDSALYLCASTSGGAGRNYEQYFGPGTRLTVT.

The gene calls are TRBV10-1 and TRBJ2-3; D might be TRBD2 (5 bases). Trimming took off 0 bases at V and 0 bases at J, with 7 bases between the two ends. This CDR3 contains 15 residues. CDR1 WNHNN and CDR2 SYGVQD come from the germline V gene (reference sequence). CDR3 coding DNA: TGCGCCAGCAGTGAGTCAAGGACTAGCACAGATACGCAGTATTTT. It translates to CASSESRTSTDTQYF.

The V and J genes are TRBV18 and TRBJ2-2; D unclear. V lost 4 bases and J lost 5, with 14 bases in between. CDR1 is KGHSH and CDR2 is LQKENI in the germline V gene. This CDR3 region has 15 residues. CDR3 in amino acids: CASSQSWFSTGELFF. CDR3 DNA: TGTGCCAGCTCACAAAGTTGGTTTAGTACCGGGGAGCTGTTTTTT.

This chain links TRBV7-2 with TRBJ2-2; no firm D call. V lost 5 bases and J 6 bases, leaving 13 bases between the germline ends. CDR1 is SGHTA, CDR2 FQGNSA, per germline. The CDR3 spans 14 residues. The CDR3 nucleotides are TGTGCCAGCAGCGGCAGTAGCTTTCCCGGGGAGCTGTTTTTT. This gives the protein CASSGSSFPGELFF.

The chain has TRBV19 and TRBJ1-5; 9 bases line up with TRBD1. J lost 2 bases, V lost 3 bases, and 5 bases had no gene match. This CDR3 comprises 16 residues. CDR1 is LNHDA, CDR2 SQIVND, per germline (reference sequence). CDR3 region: CASSITGGLGNQPQHF. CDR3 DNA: TGTGCCAGTAGTATTACAGGGGGCCTAGGCAATCAGCCCCAGCATTTT.

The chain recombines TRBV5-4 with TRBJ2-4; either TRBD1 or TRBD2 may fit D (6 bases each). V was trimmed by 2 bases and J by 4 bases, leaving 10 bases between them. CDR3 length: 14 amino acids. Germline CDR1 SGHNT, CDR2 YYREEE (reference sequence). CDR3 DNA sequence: TGTGCCAGCAGCTTCACGGGGGCTAAAAACATTCAGTACTTC. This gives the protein CASSFTGAKNIQYF.